This TCR beta chain was documented in a study of blood T cell dynamics during melanoma immunotherapy. Specified time point: week 3, after first cycle of checkpoint inhibitor. Apart from a couple of fast progressors, RECIST 1.1 response was judged 12 weeks post-infusion. Data came from immunoSEQ multiplex PCR; TCRdb stores just in-frame clones and leaves some out. This sample has roughly 30,000 clones, with approximately 80% found just once. The source was blood, collected from a patient treated with checkpoint blockade. The source of this sequence is a human donor with melanoma.

DNA of the CDR3: TGTGCCAGCAGTTTCTTTGGAGGTAGCAACTATGGCTACACCTTC. Its protein product is CASSFFGGSNYGYTF. The chain couples TRBV28 to TRBJ1-2; D not certain. The germline V and J ends were trimmed by 3 bases and 2 bases, with 13 bases remaining between them. Germline V lookup: CDR1 MDHEN, CDR2 SYDVKM. The CDR3 length is 15 residues.